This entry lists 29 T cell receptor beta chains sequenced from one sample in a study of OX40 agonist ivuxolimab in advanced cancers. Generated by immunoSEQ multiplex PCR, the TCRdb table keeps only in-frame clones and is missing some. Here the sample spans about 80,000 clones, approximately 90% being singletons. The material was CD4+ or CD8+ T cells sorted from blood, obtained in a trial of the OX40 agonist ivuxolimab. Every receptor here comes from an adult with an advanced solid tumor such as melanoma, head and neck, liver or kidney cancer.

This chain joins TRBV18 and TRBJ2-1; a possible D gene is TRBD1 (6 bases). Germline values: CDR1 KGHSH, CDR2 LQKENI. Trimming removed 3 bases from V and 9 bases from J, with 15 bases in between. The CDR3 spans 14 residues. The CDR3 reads CASSPSLGGSEQFF. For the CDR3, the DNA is TGTGCCAGCTCACCGTCTTTAGGGGGTAGTGAGCAGTTCTTC.

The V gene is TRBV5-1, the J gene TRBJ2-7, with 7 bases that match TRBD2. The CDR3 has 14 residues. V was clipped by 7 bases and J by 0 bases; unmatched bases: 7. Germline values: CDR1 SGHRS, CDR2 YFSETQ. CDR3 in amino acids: CASSLGGSSYEQYF. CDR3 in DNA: TGCGCCAGCTCCCTCGGCGGGAGCTCCTACGAGCAGTACTTC.

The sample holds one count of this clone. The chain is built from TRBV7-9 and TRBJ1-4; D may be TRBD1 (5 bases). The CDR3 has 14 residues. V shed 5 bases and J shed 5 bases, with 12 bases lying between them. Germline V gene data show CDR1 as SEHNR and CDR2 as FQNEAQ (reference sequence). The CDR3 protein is CASSPGGLNEKLFF. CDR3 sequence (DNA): TGTGCCAGCAGCCCGGGGGGACTAAATGAAAAACTGTTTTTT.

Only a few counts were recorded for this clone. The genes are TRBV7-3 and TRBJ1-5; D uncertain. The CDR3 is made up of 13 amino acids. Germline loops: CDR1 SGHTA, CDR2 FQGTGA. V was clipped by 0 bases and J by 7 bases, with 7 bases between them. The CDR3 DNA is TGTGCCAGCAGCTTAACGACGGGACAGCCCCAGCATTTT. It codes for CASSLTTGQPQHF.

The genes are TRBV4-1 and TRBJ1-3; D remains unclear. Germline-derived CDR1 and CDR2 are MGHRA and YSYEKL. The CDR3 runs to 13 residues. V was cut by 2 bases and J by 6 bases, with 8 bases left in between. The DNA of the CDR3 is TGCGCCAGCAGCCAACCCCCGGTAAACACCATATATTTT. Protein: CASSQPPVNTIYF.

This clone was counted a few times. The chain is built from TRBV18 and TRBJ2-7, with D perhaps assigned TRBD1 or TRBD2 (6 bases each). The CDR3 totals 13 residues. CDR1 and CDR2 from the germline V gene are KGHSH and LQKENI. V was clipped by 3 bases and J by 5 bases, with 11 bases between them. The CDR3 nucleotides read TGTGCCAGCTCACCGGAGGGGGTCAACGAGCAGTACTTC. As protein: CASSPEGVNEQYF. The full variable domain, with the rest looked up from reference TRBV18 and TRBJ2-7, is NAGVMQNPRHLVRRRGQEARLRCSPMKGHSHVYWYRQLPEEGLKFMVYLQKENIIDESGMPKERFSAEFPKEGPSILRIQQVVRGDSAAYFCASSPEGVNEQYFGPGTRLTVT.

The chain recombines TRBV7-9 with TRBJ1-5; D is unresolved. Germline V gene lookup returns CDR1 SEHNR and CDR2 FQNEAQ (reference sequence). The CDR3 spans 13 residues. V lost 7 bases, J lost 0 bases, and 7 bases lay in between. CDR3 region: CASTGYSNQPQHF. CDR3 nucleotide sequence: TGTGCCAGCACTGGTTATAGCAATCAGCCCCAGCATTTT.

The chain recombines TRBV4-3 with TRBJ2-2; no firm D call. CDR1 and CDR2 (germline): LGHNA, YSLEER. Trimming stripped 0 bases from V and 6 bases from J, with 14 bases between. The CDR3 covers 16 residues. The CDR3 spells CASSQDRPSTSGELFF. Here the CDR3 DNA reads TGCGCCAGCAGCCAAGATAGGCCTAGTACGTCCGGGGAGCTGTTTTTT.

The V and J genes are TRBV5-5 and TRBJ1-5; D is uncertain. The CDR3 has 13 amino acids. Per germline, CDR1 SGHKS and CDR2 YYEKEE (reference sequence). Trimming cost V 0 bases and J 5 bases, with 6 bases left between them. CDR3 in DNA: TGTGCCAGCAGCTTGGATATGGATCAGCCCCAGCATTTT. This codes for CASSLDMDQPQHF.

This CDR3 reads CASSPFGTGGGEQYF. The CDR3 DNA is TGTGCCAGCAGCCCCTTTGGGACAGGGGGAGGTGAGCAGTACTTC. J is TRBJ2-7 and V is TRBV7-2; 11 positions agree with TRBD1. The germline gives CDR1 SGHTA, CDR2 FQGNSA. J lost 7 bases, V lost 5 bases, and 10 bases had no gene match. CDR3 length: 15 residues.

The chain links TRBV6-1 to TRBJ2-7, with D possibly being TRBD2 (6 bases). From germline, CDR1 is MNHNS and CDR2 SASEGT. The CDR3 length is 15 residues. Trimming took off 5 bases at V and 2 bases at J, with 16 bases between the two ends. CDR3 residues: CASSSGGTATYEQYF. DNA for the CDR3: TGTGCCAGCAGTTCAGGCGGGACGGCTACCTACGAGCAGTACTTC.

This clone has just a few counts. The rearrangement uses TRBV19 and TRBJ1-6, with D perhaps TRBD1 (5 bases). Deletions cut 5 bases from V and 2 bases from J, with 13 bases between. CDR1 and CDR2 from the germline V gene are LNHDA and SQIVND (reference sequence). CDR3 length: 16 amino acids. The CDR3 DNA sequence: TGTGCCAGTAGTGGAGGGGCACCAGCCTATAATTCACCCCTCCACTTT. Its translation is CASSGGAPAYNSPLHF.

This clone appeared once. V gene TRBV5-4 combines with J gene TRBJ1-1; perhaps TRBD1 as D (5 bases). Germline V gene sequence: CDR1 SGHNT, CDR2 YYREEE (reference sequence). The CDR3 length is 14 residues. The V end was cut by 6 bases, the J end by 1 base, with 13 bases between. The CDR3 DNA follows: TGTGCCAGCACCGGTCGGCAGGGGAACACTGAAGCTTTCTTT. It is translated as CASTGRQGNTEAFF.

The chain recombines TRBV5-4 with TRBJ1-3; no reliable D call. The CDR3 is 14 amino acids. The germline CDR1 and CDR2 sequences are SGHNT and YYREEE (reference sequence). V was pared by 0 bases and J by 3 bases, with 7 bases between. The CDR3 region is CASSLDSLGNTIYF. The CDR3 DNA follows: TGTGCCAGCAGCTTGGACAGTCTTGGAAACACCATATATTTT.

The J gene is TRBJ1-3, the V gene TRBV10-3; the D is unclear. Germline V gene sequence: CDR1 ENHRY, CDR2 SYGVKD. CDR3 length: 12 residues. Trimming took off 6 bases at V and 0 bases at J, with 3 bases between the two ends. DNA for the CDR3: TGTGCCATCAGGGACTCTGGAAACACCATATATTTT. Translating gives CAIRDSGNTIYF.

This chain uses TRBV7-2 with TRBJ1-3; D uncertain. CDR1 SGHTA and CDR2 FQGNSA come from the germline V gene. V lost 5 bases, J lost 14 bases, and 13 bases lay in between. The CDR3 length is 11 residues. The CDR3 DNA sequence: TGTGCCAGCAGCCCAAGGGTCCGGGTATATTTT. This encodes CASSPRVRVYF.

Here the CDR3 reads CASSGGALPSNEKLFF. DNA of the CDR3: TGTGCCAGCAGTGGGGGGGCCCTTCCTTCTAATGAAAAACTGTTTTTT. V usage is TRBV6-1 and J usage is TRBJ1-4, with a tentative D call TRBD1 (6 bases). Per germline, CDR1 MNHNS and CDR2 SASEGT. The CDR3 has 16 amino acids. With 4 bases removed from V and 3 bases from J, the gap between germline ends came to 15 bases.

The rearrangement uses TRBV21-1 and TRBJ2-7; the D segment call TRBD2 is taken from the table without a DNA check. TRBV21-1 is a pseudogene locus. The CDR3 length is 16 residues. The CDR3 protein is CASSKYPLAREGEQYF. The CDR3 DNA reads TGTGCCAGCAGCAAATACCCCCTAGCGAGGGAAGGCGAGCAGTACTTC.

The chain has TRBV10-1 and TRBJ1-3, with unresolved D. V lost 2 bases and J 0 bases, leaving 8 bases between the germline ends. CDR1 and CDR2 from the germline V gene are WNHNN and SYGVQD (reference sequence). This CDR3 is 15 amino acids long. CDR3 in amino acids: CASSERQFSGNTIYF. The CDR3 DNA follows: TGCGCCAGCAGTGAGAGGCAGTTCTCTGGAAACACCATATATTTT.

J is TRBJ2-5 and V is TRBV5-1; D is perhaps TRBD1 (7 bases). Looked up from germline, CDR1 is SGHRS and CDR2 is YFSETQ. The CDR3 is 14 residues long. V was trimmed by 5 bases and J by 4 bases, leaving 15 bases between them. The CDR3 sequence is CASRRDSGVETQYF. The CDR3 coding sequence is TGCGCCAGCAGGCGGGACAGTGGGGTAGAGACCCAGTACTTC.

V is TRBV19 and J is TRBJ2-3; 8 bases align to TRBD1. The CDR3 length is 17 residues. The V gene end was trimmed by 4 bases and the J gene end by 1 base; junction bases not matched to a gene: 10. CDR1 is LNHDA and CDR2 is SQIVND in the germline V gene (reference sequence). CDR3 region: CASSSSRQGSGTDTQYF. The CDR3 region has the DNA TGTGCCAGTAGTAGCTCCAGACAGGGGTCGGGCACAGATACGCAGTATTTT.

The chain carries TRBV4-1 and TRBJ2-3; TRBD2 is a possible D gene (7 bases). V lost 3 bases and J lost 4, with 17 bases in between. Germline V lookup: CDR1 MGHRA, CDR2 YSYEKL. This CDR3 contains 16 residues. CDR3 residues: CASSQGGRRRADTQYF. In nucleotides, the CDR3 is TGCGCCAGCAGCCAGGGGGGGCGAAGGCGGGCAGATACGCAGTATTTT.

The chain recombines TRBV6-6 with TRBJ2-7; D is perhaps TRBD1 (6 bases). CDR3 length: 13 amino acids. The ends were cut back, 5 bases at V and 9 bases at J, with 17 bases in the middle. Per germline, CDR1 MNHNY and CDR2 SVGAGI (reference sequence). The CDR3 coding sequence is TGTGCCAGCAGTGCCCGGGTGGGGGCCGCGCAGTACTTC. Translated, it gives CASSARVGAAQYF.

The CDR3 protein is CASRQRGQPNSDTQYF. The CDR3 nucleotides are TGTGCCAGCAGACAAAGGGGACAGCCGAATTCGGATACGCAGTATTTT. V gene TRBV2 combines with J gene TRBJ2-3; 7 nucleotides match TRBD1. CDR3 length: 16 amino acids. J was trimmed by 6 bases and V by 6 bases; bases with no gene match: 15. Germline CDR1 reads SNHLY; CDR2 reads FYNNEI.

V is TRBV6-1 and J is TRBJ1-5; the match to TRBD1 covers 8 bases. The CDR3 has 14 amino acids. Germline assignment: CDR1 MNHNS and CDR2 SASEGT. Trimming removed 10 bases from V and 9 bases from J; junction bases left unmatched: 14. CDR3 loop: CATSDRALSGPQHF. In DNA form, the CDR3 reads TGTGCCACCTCGGACAGGGCGCTTTCGGGGCCCCAGCATTTT.

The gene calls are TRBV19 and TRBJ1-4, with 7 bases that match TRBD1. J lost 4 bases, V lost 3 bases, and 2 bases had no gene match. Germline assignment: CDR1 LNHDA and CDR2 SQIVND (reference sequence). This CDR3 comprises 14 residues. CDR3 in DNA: TGTGCCAGTAGTATGGACAGGATTAATGAAAAACTGTTTTTT. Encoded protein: CASSMDRINEKLFF.

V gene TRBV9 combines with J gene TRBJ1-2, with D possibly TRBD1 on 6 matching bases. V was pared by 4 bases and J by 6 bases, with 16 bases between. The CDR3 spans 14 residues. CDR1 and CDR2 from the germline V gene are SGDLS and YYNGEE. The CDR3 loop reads CASSLTRGADGYTF. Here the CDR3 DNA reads TGTGCCAGCAGCCTTACGCGGGGGGCGGATGGCTACACCTTC.

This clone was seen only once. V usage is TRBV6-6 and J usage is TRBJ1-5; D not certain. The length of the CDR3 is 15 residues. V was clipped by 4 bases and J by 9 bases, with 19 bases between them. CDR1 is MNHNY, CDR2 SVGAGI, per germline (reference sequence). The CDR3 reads CASSSRRAGEWPQHF. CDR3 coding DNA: TGTGCCAGCAGTTCCCGACGGGCAGGCGAATGGCCCCAGCATTTT.

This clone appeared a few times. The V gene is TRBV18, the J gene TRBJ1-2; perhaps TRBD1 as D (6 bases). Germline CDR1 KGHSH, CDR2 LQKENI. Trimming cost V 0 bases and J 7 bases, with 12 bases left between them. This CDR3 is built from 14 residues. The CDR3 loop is CASSPPGYRVGYTF. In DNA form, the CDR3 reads TGTGCCAGCTCACCACCAGGATACAGGGTTGGCTACACCTTC.